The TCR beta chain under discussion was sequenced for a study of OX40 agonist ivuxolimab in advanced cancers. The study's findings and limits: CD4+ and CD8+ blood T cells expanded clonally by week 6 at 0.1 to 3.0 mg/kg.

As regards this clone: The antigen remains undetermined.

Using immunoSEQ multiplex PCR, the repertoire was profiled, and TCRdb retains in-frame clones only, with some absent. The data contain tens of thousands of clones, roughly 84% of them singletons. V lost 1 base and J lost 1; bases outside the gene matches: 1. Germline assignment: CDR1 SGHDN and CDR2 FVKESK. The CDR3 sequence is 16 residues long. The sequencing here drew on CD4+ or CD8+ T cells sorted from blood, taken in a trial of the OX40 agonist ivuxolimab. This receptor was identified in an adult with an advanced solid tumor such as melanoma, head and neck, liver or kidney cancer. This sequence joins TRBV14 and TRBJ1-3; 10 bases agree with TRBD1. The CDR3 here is CASSQGTGGSGNTIYF. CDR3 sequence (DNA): TGTGCCAGCAGCCAAGGGACAGGGGGATCTGGAAACACCATATATTTT.